This T cell receptor (beta chain) was identified in a study of T cells after yellow fever vaccination. The study, taken as a whole, reports: In post-booster samples, most primary-vaccination clones reappeared (about 96% CD4, 88% CD8). Abundant contaminating clonotypes from the bulk population could appear in FACS-sorted repertoires.

The germline gives CDR1 MGHRA, CDR2 YSYEKL. The V gene end was trimmed by 5 bases and the J gene end by 6 bases; junction bases not matched to a gene: 7. The CDR3 is 14 amino acids. This clonotype was observed a single time. This could be a read error, since a much larger clone is one nucleotide away. Universal primer sites and UMIs were introduced during 5'RACE template-switching synthesis of TCR cDNA. MiXCR, run by TCRdb on the 5' RACE reads, gives a single entry per CDR3 protein. The sample contains 55,000 or so distinct CDR3 sequences, 6.5% to 8% of which appear only once. This clonotype originated in a man aged 18 to 30 who received the YFV17D yellow fever vaccine. Here the sequenced sample was CD8+ T cells not binding an NS4B(214-222) dextramer, sorted from PBMCs, taken 45 days after the first yellow fever vaccination. The chain combines TRBV4-1 with TRBJ2-3; 8 nucleotides match TRBD1. The CDR3 protein is CASSLPGQADTQYF. CDR3 DNA sequence: TGCGCCAGCAGCTTACCGGGACAGGCCGATACGCAGTATTTT.